This T cell receptor beta chain emerged from a study of Ad26.COV2.S vaccination and SARS-CoV-2 variants. Study as a whole: Each vaccinee took Ad26.COV2.S intramuscularly, once or twice 56 days apart. Broader study findings: The study found similar non-spike TCR breadth in vaccine and placebo recipients.

About this clone: The antigen remains undetermined.

The treatment is: roughly 20 received Ad26.COV2.S at low or high dose, single or two shots; about 5 received placebo; per-sample allocation not given. Material that was analyzed had been drawn on day 63 after the first vaccine or placebo injection. The CDR3 covers 15 residues. Trimming cost V 1 base and J 7 bases, with 17 bases left between them. Looked up from germline, CDR1 is LGHDT and CDR2 is YNNKEL (reference sequence). Profiled with immunoSEQ multiplex PCR; TCRdb holds only in-frame clones, not every one. Of approximately 300,000 clones detected, around 81% appear once; the ten largest clones hold 2% to 2.5%.

The receptor's source is a person between 18 and 60 years old who received the Ad26.COV2.S COVID-19 vaccine or a placebo. The specimen comprised peripheral blood, sampled in a trial of Ad26.COV2.S vaccine versus placebo. V and J are TRBV3-1 (or the pseudogene TRBV3-2) and TRBJ2-7; D call uncertain. CDR3 amino acids: CASSQGQILLREQYF. The CDR3 DNA follows: TGTGCCAGCAGCCAAGGTCAGATACTTCTACGTGAGCAGTACTTC.